Below, 26 T cell receptor beta chains from the same sample are listed, as sequenced in a study of T cell responses to AZD1222 COVID-19 vaccine. Sequencing was performed with immunoSEQ multiplex PCR; in TCRdb, only in-frame clones are kept and a portion is missing. The sample carries roughly 120,000 clones, around nine tenths recorded once. The source material was peripheral blood, sampled 28 days after the second AZD1222 dose. The receptor set was obtained from an adult who received the AZD1222 COVID-19 vaccine.

The chain joins TRBV4-1 to TRBJ2-7; TRBD2 matches 9 bases. Germline V gene data show CDR1 as MGHRA and CDR2 as YSYEKL. The CDR3 has 15 residues. With 0 bases clipped from V and 3 bases from J, the junction kept 3 bases outside the gene matches. CDR3 amino acids: CASSQEIAGDYEQYF. In DNA, the CDR3 is TGCGCCAGCAGCCAAGAGATAGCGGGAGACTACGAGCAGTACTTC.

The chain couples TRBV7-2 to TRBJ2-5, with D possibly TRBD1 on 6 matching bases. The V end lost 5 bases, the J end lost 1 base, and 20 bases lay between the germline ends. Germline V gene sequence: CDR1 SGHTA, CDR2 FQGNSA. This CDR3 contains 17 residues. The CDR3 DNA sequence: TGTGCCAGCAGCCTATATATGCAGGGGAGACTCCAAGAGACCCAGTACTTC. Protein product: CASSLYMQGRLQETQYF.

The genes are TRBV4-2 and TRBJ1-4; unclear D gene. Trimming pared 1 base from V and 3 bases from J, leaving 15 bases between. Germline V gene lookup returns CDR1 LGHNA and CDR2 YNFKEQ. The CDR3 contains 17 residues. CDR3: CASSQAPTFGANEKLFF. DNA of the CDR3: TGTGCCAGCAGCCAAGCCCCGACTTTTGGGGCTAATGAAAAACTGTTTTTT.

The CDR3 spells CASSFLDRSNTEAFF. DNA for the CDR3: TGTGCCAGCAGCTTTCTAGACAGGTCGAACACTGAAGCTTTCTTT. The V gene is TRBV5-6, the J gene TRBJ1-1; possibly TRBD1 for D (6 bases). The V end was cut by 2 bases, the J end by 1 base, with 12 bases between. Per germline, CDR1 SGHDT and CDR2 YYEEEE. The CDR3 runs 15 residues. Filled out from reference TRBV5-6 and TRBJ1-1, the complete variable domain reads DAGVTQSPTHLIKTRGQQVTLRCSPKSGHDTVSWYQQALGQGPQFIFQYYEEEERQRGNFPDRFSGHQFPNYSSELNVNALLLGDSALYLCASSFLDRSNTEAFFGQGTRLTVV.

This clone was detected only a few times. The chain has TRBV6-5 and TRBJ1-5; D not certain. The V and J ends lost 6 bases and 0 bases respectively, with 12 bases between them. Germline V gives CDR1 MNHEY, CDR2 SVGAGI. The CDR3 totals 15 residues. CDR3 nucleotide sequence: TGTGCCAGCAGATCTACGGACGGTAGCAATCAGCCCCAGCATTTT. This translates into CASRSTDGSNQPQHF.

This chain links TRBV6-2 or TRBV6-3 with TRBJ1-5, with D maybe TRBD1 (5 bases). Germline V gene sequence: CDR1 MNHEY, CDR2 SVGEGT. This CDR3 region has 16 residues. Trimming removed 2 bases at V and 7 bases at J, with 18 bases between. The chain's CDR3 is CASSYPPQGFSQPQHF. CDR3 sequence (DNA): TGTGCCAGCAGTTACCCGCCGCAGGGCTTCTCCCAGCCCCAGCATTTT.

The CDR3 DNA follows: TGTGCCAGCACCGGGGGAAGGCTTGGCAGCAATCAGCCCCAGCATTTT. It yields the protein CASTGGRLGSNQPQHF. V usage is TRBV28 and J usage is TRBJ1-5, with D possibly TRBD1 on 5 matching bases. Per germline, CDR1 MDHEN and CDR2 SYDVKM. V was clipped by 7 bases and J by 1 base, with 17 bases between them. The CDR3 has 16 residues.

The V and J genes are TRBV30 and TRBJ1-1; weak D call: TRBD1 (5 bases). CDR3 size: 13 residues. From germline, CDR1 is GTSNPN and CDR2 SVGIG (reference sequence). V was cut by 4 bases and J by 0 bases, with 9 bases left in between. The CDR3 DNA sequence: TGTGCCTGGATTAACAGGTTGAACACTGAAGCTTTCTTT. Amino acids: CAWINRLNTEAFF.

The V and J genes are TRBV2 and TRBJ1-1; no reliable D call. Germline lookup yields CDR1 SNHLY and CDR2 FYNNEI. CDR3 length: 11 amino acids. Trimming removed 6 bases at V and 8 bases at J, with 10 bases between. This CDR3 is CASRGRLEAFF. Here the CDR3 DNA reads TGTGCCAGCAGGGGGAGGTTGGAAGCTTTCTTT.

The chain couples TRBV29-1 to TRBJ2-1; D is undetermined. The CDR3 extends over 11 amino acids. Germline V gives CDR1 SQVTM, CDR2 ANQGSEA. Between the trimmed V and J ends, which lost 7 bases and 10 bases, there was a span of 14 bases. The CDR3 sequence is CSATQREEQFF. The CDR3 region has the DNA TGCAGCGCCACTCAAAGGGAAGAGCAGTTCTTC.

The chain recombines TRBV6-4 with TRBJ2-1; D remains unclear. CDR1 and CDR2 (germline): MRHNA, SNTAGT. This CDR3 is built from 14 residues. The germline V and J ends were trimmed by 0 bases and 6 bases, with 9 bases remaining between them. The CDR3 sequence: CASSDSLVSNEQFF. CDR3 DNA sequence: TGTGCCAGCAGTGACTCGTTGGTGAGCAATGAGCAGTTCTTC.

The chain joins TRBV10-2 to TRBJ1-2; D remains ambiguous. Germline CDR1 WSHSY, CDR2 SAAADI. Between the trimmed V and J ends, which lost 3 bases and 8 bases, there was a span of 16 bases. This CDR3 spans 14 amino acids. This CDR3 is CASSEAAKPGGYTF. DNA for the CDR3: TGCGCCAGCAGTGAAGCGGCCAAACCGGGAGGCTACACCTTC.

J is TRBJ1-1 and V is TRBV4-1; D is possibly TRBD1 (5 bases). Trimming took off 1 base at V and 0 bases at J, with 15 bases between the two ends. Germline CDR1 MGHRA, CDR2 YSYEKL. The CDR3 spans 17 residues. CDR3: CASSQGGEGYVNTEAFF. The DNA of the CDR3 is TGCGCCAGCAGCCAAGGAGGGGAGGGTTACGTGAACACTGAAGCTTTCTTT.

The DNA for the CDR3 is TGTGCCACCAGCGTAAACAAAGGGACAGGGGTCGAGACCCAGTACTTC. It encodes CATSVNKGTGVETQYF. The rearrangement uses TRBV15 and TRBJ2-5; 10 bases map to TRBD1. Germline CDR1 reads LNHNV; CDR2 reads YYDKDF (reference sequence). This CDR3 region has 16 residues. J was trimmed by 5 bases and V by 5 bases; bases with no gene match: 11.

V and J are TRBV27 and TRBJ1-1; D is unresolved. The V end lost 2 bases, the J end lost 8 bases, and 21 bases lay between the germline ends. The V gene's germline CDR1 is MNHEY and CDR2 SMNVEV (reference sequence). The CDR3 is made up of 16 amino acids. This chain's CDR3 is CASSLSLGFEVGEAFF. The CDR3 DNA sequence: TGTGCCAGCAGTTTAAGCTTAGGGTTTGAGGTCGGGGAAGCTTTCTTT.

The rearrangement joins TRBV5-1 to TRBJ2-7; 8 positions match TRBD1. The V segment lost 2 bases and the J segment 2 bases; nucleotides outside the gene matches: 9. Germline V CDR1 and CDR2: SGHRS, YFSETQ. The CDR3 length is 16 residues. CDR3 region: CASSLASGTGPYEQYF. CDR3 DNA: TGCGCCAGCAGCTTAGCTTCCGGGACAGGTCCCTACGAGCAGTACTTC.

V is TRBV5-6 and J is TRBJ2-1; D may be TRBD2 (5 bases). This CDR3 comprises 15 residues. Trimming took off 0 bases at V and 5 bases at J, with 12 bases between the two ends. CDR1 SGHDT and CDR2 YYEEEE come from the germline V gene. In DNA, the CDR3 is TGTGCCAGCAGCTTGGCCGGGGTAGGGCACAATGAGCAGTTCTTC. Its protein is CASSLAGVGHNEQFF.

The V gene is TRBV28, the J gene TRBJ2-2; D not resolved. The germline V gene has CDR1 MDHEN and CDR2 SYDVKM. The V and J ends lost 3 bases and 7 bases respectively, with 24 bases between them. The CDR3 is 18 residues long. The DNA of the CDR3 is TGTGCCAGCAGTTTTTATGCGTTGCAGACCTCAGTTGGCGGGGAGCTGTTTTTT. It translates to CASSFYALQTSVGGELFF.

The rearrangement links TRBV9 to TRBJ1-6; TRBD1 matches at 9 bases. There are 17 residues in the CDR3. CDR1 is SGDLS, CDR2 YYNGEE, per germline. With 0 bases clipped from V and 6 bases from J, the junction kept 7 bases outside the gene matches. The CDR3: CASSVDRTGASNSPLHF. CDR3 coding DNA: TGTGCCAGCAGCGTAGACCGGACAGGGGCCAGTAATTCACCCCTCCACTTT.

The J gene is TRBJ1-6, the V gene TRBV2, with 9 positions matching TRBD1. This CDR3 comprises 14 residues. Germline CDR1 SNHLY, CDR2 FYNNEI. After removal of 3 bases from V and 11 bases from J, the junction contained 5 bases not matched to a gene. Written as DNA, the CDR3 is TGTGCCAGCAGTGAGGGACAGGGTTTTGCACCCCTCCACTTT. Encoded protein: CASSEGQGFAPLHF.

V usage is TRBV27 and J usage is TRBJ1-5; maybe TRBD1 (5 bases). The V gene lost 7 bases and the J gene lost 1 base, with 14 bases spanning the gap. Germline V CDR1 and CDR2: MNHEY, SMNVEV (reference sequence). The CDR3 loop spans 15 amino acids. CDR3 bases: TGTGCCAGCAAACAGGCGGGAGACAGCAATCAGCCCCAGCATTTT. Translation gives CASKQAGDSNQPQHF.

The chain has TRBV19 and TRBJ1-2; TRBD1 aligns across 10 bases. CDR3 length: 17 amino acids. Germline loops: CDR1 LNHDA, CDR2 SQIVND (reference sequence). Losses at the gene ends were 7 bases for V and 5 bases for J; bases not matched to a gene: 16. This chain's CDR3 is CASTIGGGQGKGYGYTF. CDR3 DNA: TGTGCCAGTACCATTGGAGGGGGACAGGGGAAAGGATATGGCTACACCTTC.

The chain is built from TRBV10-3 and TRBJ1-4; D gene uncertain. Germline V CDR1 and CDR2: ENHRY, SYGVKD. Trimming cost V 0 bases and J 8 bases, with 4 bases left between them. The CDR3 spans 12 residues. The CDR3 spells CAISESREKLFF. CDR3 nucleotides: TGTGCCATCAGTGAGTCTAGGGAAAAACTGTTTTTT.

This rearrangement joins TRBV27 to TRBJ1-6; a possible D gene is TRBD1 (6 bases). The CDR3 runs to 15 residues. V dropped 4 bases and J dropped 5 bases, with 12 bases sitting between them. CDR1 and CDR2 (germline): MNHEY, SMNVEV (reference sequence). This CDR3 reads CASSSRTANNSPLHF. Written as DNA, the CDR3 is TGTGCCAGCAGTTCAAGGACAGCCAATAATTCACCCCTCCACTTT.

The chain uses TRBV5-4 and TRBJ2-7; 11 bases fit TRBD2. In germline, CDR1 is SGHNT, CDR2 YYREEE (reference sequence). The junction had 2 bases not matched to a gene; V was cut back by 0 bases and J by 6 bases. The CDR3 length is 14 residues. This chain's CDR3 is CASSLGLAGIEQYF. In DNA form, the CDR3 reads TGTGCCAGCAGCTTGGGACTAGCGGGGATCGAGCAGTACTTC.

This clone was observed once. V is TRBV19 and J is TRBJ2-7, with D maybe TRBD2 (6 bases). Trimming cost V 1 base and J 7 bases, with 17 bases left between them. The CDR3 extends over 15 amino acids. Germline V lookup: CDR1 LNHDA, CDR2 SQIVND (reference sequence). The DNA for the CDR3 is TGTGCCAGTAGTATAGCGGGGCAGATGGGAGGTGAGCAGTACTTC. Amino acid sequence: CASSIAGQMGGEQYF.